This T cell receptor (beta chain) was captured by sequencing in a study of cytomegalovirus exposure and HLA in healthy donors. Study context: Out of roughly 200 million T cells, an earlier analysis found 117 million unique TCR beta sequences in total. There were some 380 genotyped donors. Of these, roughly 80% fell in the genetic ancestry cluster associated with self-reported Caucasian donors. Study-level findings and limits: In a later analysis, compared with equally common non-associated chains, HLA-associated beta chains were more expanded. Highly shared sequence variants in one cluster were likely a sequencing artifact.

This CDR3 has 15 amino acids. The J segment lost 9 bases and the V segment lost 4 bases, leaving 9 bases of the junction unmatched. Germline CDR1 is SEHNR and CDR2 is FQNEAQ (reference sequence). PCR amplification relied on 60 Vbeta primers (plus 13 Jbeta primers). Sequencing used immunoSEQ multiplex PCR; TCRdb keeps in-frame clones, though not all of them. Counted here are more than 85,000 clones, under 80% occurring once; the ten biggest clones make up about 6.7%. Of note for this clone: What it binds is unknown.

The specimen sequenced was PBMCs. This receptor was obtained from a woman aged 30 to 39 in good health and CMV-seronegative. The chain employs TRBV7-9 and TRBJ2-1; 10 bases match TRBD2. CDR3 coding DNA: TGTGCCAGCAGCTGGGGACTAGCGAGGTCGGCTGAGCAGTTCTTC. Translating it yields CASSWGLARSAEQFF.